This T cell receptor (beta chain) is from a study of blood T cells in healthy people across ages. Sample-barcoded 5' priming and a J-beta primer mix drove a second PCR of about 6 to 12 cycles. TCRdb passed the 5' RACE reads through MiXCR, listing each CDR3 protein once. The sample lists 630,000 or so distinct CDR3 sequences; about 28% were seen once. V dropped 7 bases and J dropped 5 bases, with 12 bases sitting between them. CDR3 length equals 13 residues. The sequence was collected from a woman older than 75 in good health. The sample taken for sequencing was blood. The genes are TRBV12-3 or TRBV12-4 and TRBJ1-5; no reliable D call. The CDR3 DNA is TGTGCCAGCACCCTTCTGGGTGATCAGCCCCAGCATTTT. This encodes CASTLLGDQPQHF.